This T cell receptor beta chain stems from a study of T cells in Graves' hyperthyroidism and ophthalmopathy. Study-wide points: Through a model of 13 V-J features, ophthalmopathy was separated from stable hyperthyroidism. Most thyroid clonotypes expanded above 0.001 appeared in blood too.

Calling Graves' hyperthyroidism stable meant ophthalmopathy did not progress within 18 months. The authors took PBMCs from 10 ml fresh peripheral blood. A note on this clonotype: Antigen specificity is unknown.

V was clipped by 0 bases and J by 4 bases; unmatched bases: 8. CDR3 size: 17 residues. Germline V CDR1 and CDR2: LNHNV, YYDKDF (reference sequence). RNA transcripts yielded amplified TCR beta CDR3 regions. Primed by the HTBI set, a first-round RT-PCR was run on the TCR CDR3. MiXCR, applied by TCRdb to the multiplex PCR reads, yields one record per CDR3 protein. The table lists roughly 420,000 distinct CDR3 sequences, approximately 15% of them singletons. This TCR derives from a woman in her late teens or twenties with Graves' hyperthyroidism. The rearrangement uses TRBV15 and TRBJ2-3; TRBD1 agrees at 9 bases. Sequencing input: blood. In nucleotides, the CDR3 is TGTGCCACCAGCAGAGAAACCGGGACAGGGTTTGCAGATACGCAGTATTTT. Amino acid sequence: CATSRETGTGFADTQYF.